These T cell receptor beta chains were read from a single sample in a study of cytomegalovirus exposure and HLA in healthy donors. The data were produced by immunoSEQ multiplex PCR, yet TCRdb's version contains in-frame clones alone and is incomplete. This table has roughly 110,000 clones, 65% to 85% appearing once. The sample taken for sequencing was PBMCs. These receptors came from a woman aged 25 to 39 in good health and CMV-seropositive. The CDR3 runs from the conserved cysteine through the conserved F or W. Each record gives: D gene, V gene, J gene, CDR3 length, clone size, CDR3 protein, CDR3 DNA. D genes are given only for firm matches. Only some rows state a clone size, as once, few, many or a class for expanded clones.

.	TRBV19	TRBJ1-1	14	.	CASSISGMGTEAFF	TGCGCCAGTAGTATTTCGGGGATGGGGACTGAAGCTTTCTTT
TRBD1	TRBV2	TRBJ2-2	16	.	CASSRRQGPNTGELFF	TGTGCCAGCAGCCGAAGACAGGGCCCGAACACCGGGGAGCTGTTTTTT
.	TRBV5-1	TRBJ1-1	15	.	CASSLTGQGNTEAFF	TGCGCCAGCAGCTTGACGGGCCAGGGGAACACTGAAGCTTTCTTT
TRBD2	TRBV2	TRBJ2-1	15	.	CASRGGSATYNEQFF	TGTGCCAGCAGGGGGGGGTCAGCCACCTACAATGAGCAGTTCTTC
.	TRBV30	TRBJ1-1	11	.	CAWGPGSEAFF	TGTGCCTGGGGACCGGGATCTGAAGCTTTCTTT
.	TRBV27	TRBJ1-1	15	.	CASSLRGKGDTEAFF	TGTGCCAGCAGTTTAAGAGGGAAGGGAGACACTGAAGCTTTCTTT
TRBD1	TRBV6-5	TRBJ2-7	14	.	CASSPGQATYEQYF	TGTGCCAGCAGTCCGGGACAGGCCACCTACGAGCAGTACTTC
.	TRBV16	TRBJ2-7	16	.	CASSQSSTVGGYEQYF	TGTGCCAGCAGCCAATCGTCGACAGTAGGGGGCTACGAGCAGTACTTC
TRBD1	TRBV27	TRBJ1-2	13	.	CASSVQGAYGYTF	TGTGCCAGCAGTGTACAGGGGGCGTATGGCTACACCTTC
TRBD1	TRBV6-4	TRBJ2-7	12	.	CASGQGSYEQYF	TGTGCCAGCGGACAGGGCTCCTACGAGCAGTACTTC
.	TRBV10-3	TRBJ2-1	15	.	CAIRAREPTYNEQFF	TGTGCCATCAGGGCCCGGGAACCCACCTACAATGAGCAGTTCTTC
.	TRBV6-1	TRBJ1-5	14	.	CASLTRYSNQPQHF	TGTGCCAGCCTCACCCGGTATAGCAATCAGCCCCAGCATTTT
.	TRBV10-3	TRBJ2-1	14	few	CAISESGAHNEQFF	TGTGCCATCAGTGAGTCAGGGGCTCACAATGAGCAGTTCTTC
.	TRBV2	TRBJ1-5	15	.	CASSAAGQINQPQHF	TGTGCCAGCAGTGCGGCGGGGCAGATCAATCAGCCCCAGCATTTT
TRBD1	TRBV4-1	TRBJ1-1	17	.	CASSHRSQGVMNTEAFF	TGCGCCAGCAGCCACCGGTCCCAGGGGGTTATGAACACTGAAGCTTTCTTT
TRBD1	TRBV25-1	TRBJ2-6	18	.	CALPPPGQGCSGANVLTF	TGTGCCCTCCCTCCCCCGGGACAGGGTTGCTCTGGGGCCAACGTCCTGACTTTC
TRBD1	TRBV15	TRBJ1-2	16	.	CATSREGDSLSYGYTF	TGTGCCACCAGCAGAGAGGGGGACAGCCTAAGCTATGGCTACACCTTC
TRBD2	TRBV5-1	TRBJ2-1	14	.	CASRIAGADNEQFF	TGCGCCAGCAGAATAGCGGGAGCGGACAATGAGCAGTTCTTC
.	TRBV27	TRBJ1-2	13	.	CASSVTANYGYTF	TGTGCCAGCAGTGTGACAGCTAACTATGGCTACACCTTC
.	TRBV29-1	TRBJ2-7	13	.	CSVGGGSSYEQYF	TGCAGCGTTGGTGGAGGCAGTTCCTACGAGCAGTACTTC
TRBD1	TRBV11-3	TRBJ1-1	17	.	CASSLADRVSANTEAFF	TGTGCCAGCAGCTTAGCGGACAGGGTTTCAGCGAACACTGAAGCTTTCTTT
.	TRBV11-2	TRBJ1-1	17	.	CASSLDRGFGGNTEAFF	TGTGCCAGCAGCTTAGACAGGGGTTTCGGTGGGAACACTGAAGCTTTCTTT
.	TRBV27	TRBJ1-5	13	.	CASSLLSDQPQHF	TGTGCCAGCAGTTTACTCAGCGATCAGCCCCAGCATTTT
.	TRBV11-2	TRBJ1-1	14	.	CASSLSGENTEAFF	TGTGCCAGCAGCTTATCAGGGGAGAACACTGAAGCTTTCTTT
TRBD1	TRBV6-5	TRBJ2-7	14	.	CASSYSGTGVVQYF	TGTGCCAGCAGTTATTCCGGGACAGGGGTTGTGCAGTACTTC
TRBD1	TRBV10-3	TRBJ2-3	18	.	CAISETSEQGSSTDTQYF	TGTGCCATCAGTGAGACGAGCGAACAGGGGTCTAGCACAGATACGCAGTATTTT
.	TRBV10-3	TRBJ1-1	14	.	CAIRGPQRDTEAFF	TGTGCCATCAGAGGGCCCCAGCGGGACACTGAAGCTTTCTTT
.	TRBV10-1	TRBJ2-1	12	.	CASSESSNEQFF	TGCGCCAGCAGTGAGTCCAGCAATGAGCAGTTCTTC
.	TRBV5-4	TRBJ2-2	13	.	CASSRPPSGELFF	TGTGCCAGCAGCCGCCCTCCTAGCGGGGAGCTGTTTTTT
.	TRBV14	TRBJ1-6	15	.	CASSQVRTENSPLHF	TGTGCCAGCAGCCAAGTGAGGACTGAAAATTCACCCCTCCACTTT
.	TRBV6-6	TRBJ2-7	15	.	CASSYSRENSYEQYF	TGTGCCAGCAGTTACTCAAGAGAGAACTCCTACGAGCAGTACTTC